This TCR beta chain was profiled in a study of blood T cell repertoires in COVID-19. The wider study: PBMCs, B-cell-depleted T cells, or T cells provided the cDNA or gDNA that made up the material.

This CDR3 has 13 amino acids. V trimming: 5 bases; J trimming: 5 bases; junction bases outside the gene matches: 5. The data were produced by immunoSEQ multiplex PCR, yet TCRdb's version contains in-frame clones alone and is incomplete. The table shows about 81,000 clones, with about 95% occurring only once. The sequence was obtained from a human donor with active COVID-19. The donor label of this sample is uncertain. V usage is TRBV12-3 or TRBV12-4 and J usage is TRBJ1-1; 7 bases fit TRBD1. Source material: peripheral blood. CDR3 amino acids: CASSQTGRTEAFF. CDR3 nucleotide sequence: TGTGCCAGCAGTCAGACAGGGCGGACTGAAGCTTTCTTT.